The 28 T cell receptor beta chains presented below share a single source sample, sequenced in a study of shared clonotypes between healthy human individuals. Method: immunoSEQ multiplex PCR; TCRdb's copy keeps in-frame clones and lacks some. The table shows 450,000 to 500,000 clones, with 81% occurring only once. Sequenced material: PBMCs. These receptors came from a woman aged 40 to 50 in good health. Some clones in this sample may be carry-over from other donors' samples.

Comments on this clone: A far larger clone lies a single base away; this is likely a read error. CDR3 region: CASSSRVPGANVLTF. CDR3 DNA: TGTGCCAGCAGCTCCAGGGTACCTGGGGCCAACGTCCTGACTTTC. V and J are TRBV5-8 and TRBJ2-6; D may be TRBD1 (5 bases). Germline loops: CDR1 SGHTS, CDR2 YDEGEE. V was clipped by 3 bases and J by 2 bases, with 9 bases between them. This CDR3 spans 15 amino acids.

The chain couples TRBV5-1 to TRBJ1-2, with D possibly TRBD1 on 6 matching bases. The CDR3 totals 14 residues. Trimming removed 7 bases at V and 6 bases at J, with 19 bases between. Germline values: CDR1 SGHRS, CDR2 YFSETQ. In nucleotides, the CDR3 is TGCGCCAGCTCCCCCCCGGGACACCAAAATGGCTACACCTTC. Translated: CASSPPGHQNGYTF.

Many counts were recorded for this clone. The gene calls are TRBV15 and TRBJ1-4, with TRBD1 as a possible D gene (5 bases). The CDR3 contains 16 residues. The V gene lost 5 bases and the J gene lost 7 bases, with 20 bases spanning the gap. Germline-derived CDR1 and CDR2 are LNHNV and YYDKDF (reference sequence). The CDR3 protein is CATSGGSGTHVEKLFF. CDR3 in DNA: TGTGCCACCAGCGGGGGGTCTGGGACCCACGTTGAAAAACTGTTTTTT.

This clone was observed a handful of times. This chain connects TRBV7-6 to TRBJ2-1, with TRBD2 identical over 9 bases. After removal of 1 base from V and 8 bases from J, the junction contained 9 bases not matched to a gene. The CDR3 covers 16 residues. Germline CDR1 reads SGHVS; CDR2 reads FNYEAQ. The CDR3 DNA sequence: TGTGCCAGCAGCTTAGTACTCGCGGGAGGGCCACATGAGCAGTTCTTC. The encoded protein is CASSLVLAGGPHEQFF. The full variable domain, its missing parts supplied by reference TRBV7-6 and TRBJ2-1, is GAGVSQSPRYKVTKRGQDVALRCDPISGHVSLYWYRQALGQGPEFLTYFNYEAQQDKSGLPNDRFSAERPEGSISTLTIQRTEQRDSAMYRCASSLVLAGGPHEQFFGPGTRLTVL.

This clone was recorded only once. V and J are TRBV5-1 and TRBJ2-7; a weak D match, TRBD1 (5 bases). Germline V gene lookup returns CDR1 SGHRS and CDR2 YFSETQ. Trimming took off 0 bases at V and 2 bases at J, with 12 bases between the two ends. The CDR3 totals 15 residues. CDR3 region: CASSLDWIQAYEQYF. The CDR3 nucleotides are TGCGCCAGCAGCTTGGACTGGATACAGGCCTACGAGCAGTACTTC.

Comment on this clone: With a far larger clone one base away, a read error is the likely cause. The rearrangement joins TRBV4-2 to TRBJ2-2; tentative D call: TRBD1 (6 bases). There are 15 residues in the CDR3. Per germline, CDR1 LGHNA and CDR2 YNFKEQ. The CDR3 sequence is CSSSQEEGGTGELFF. In nucleotides, the CDR3 is TGTTCCAGCAGCCAAGAAGAAGGGGGCACCGGGGAGCTGTTTTTT.

This clone is a singleton in its sample. The V gene is TRBV6-5, the J gene TRBJ2-7; possibly TRBD1 for D (6 bases). Deletions cut 7 bases from V and 3 bases from J, with 13 bases between. There are 13 residues in the CDR3. Looked up from germline, CDR1 is MNHEY and CDR2 is SVGAGI. As DNA, the CDR3 is TGTGCCAGCACCACGGGACATAACTACGAGCAGTACTTC. This translates into CASTTGHNYEQYF.

This clone came up once. The chain combines TRBV28 with TRBJ2-7, with unresolved D. V lost 7 bases, J lost 3 bases, and 13 bases lay in between. The CDR3 consists of 13 residues. The V gene's germline CDR1 is MDHEN and CDR2 SYDVKM. CDR3 loop: CASTRRPHYEQYF. DNA for the CDR3: TGTGCCAGCACCCGAAGGCCCCACTACGAGCAGTACTTC.

The V gene is TRBV13, the J gene TRBJ2-7, with D possibly TRBD2 on 5 matching bases. Trimming removed 3 bases from V and 5 bases from J, with 11 bases in between. Germline CDR1 reads PRHDT; CDR2 reads FYEKMQ (reference sequence). The CDR3 covers 13 residues. The CDR3 DNA reads TGTGCCAGCAGCTTCAGACGGGAAGACGAGCAGTACTTC. Translating gives CASSFRREDEQYF.

A remark on this clone: Given a far larger clone just one base away, this is likely a sequencing read error. The V and J genes are TRBV7-9 and TRBJ2-7, with a tentative D call TRBD2 (5 bases). The CDR3 is made up of 14 amino acids. The V gene lost 4 bases and the J gene lost 5 bases, with 15 bases spanning the gap. The germline CDR1 and CDR2 sequences are SEHNR and FQNEAQ (reference sequence). CDR3 DNA: TGTGCCAGCAGCTCGGGCCTAGCATCTAACGAGCAGTACTTC. Protein sequence: CASSSGLASNEQYF.

This chain links TRBV9 with TRBJ2-1; the match to TRBD2 covers 9 bases. The germline gives CDR1 SGDLS, CDR2 YYNGEE. The CDR3 has 14 amino acids. Germline trimming cut 2 bases from V and 8 bases from J; bases unmatched to any gene: 5. In DNA, the CDR3 is TGTGCCAGCAGCGTTAGCGGGAGCAGTGATGAGCAGTTCTTC. Translation gives CASSVSGSSDEQFF.

On this clone: The sample holds other DNA sequences that translate to the same CDR3. J is TRBJ2-7 and V is TRBV5-6; D is perhaps TRBD2 (5 bases). Germline assignment: CDR1 SGHDT and CDR2 YYEEEE. The CDR3 covers 13 residues. Trimming removed 0 bases from V and 1 base from J, with 5 bases in between. As DNA, the CDR3 is TGTGCCAGCAGCTTGGCGGGGTCCTACGAGCAGTACTTC. Its protein is CASSLAGSYEQYF.

In its sample, this clone was seen once. A far larger clone is just one base off, so this is likely a read error. This sample also contains other DNA sequences that code for the same CDR3. V and J are TRBV29-1 and TRBJ1-1, with 8 bases fitting TRBD1. The CDR3 contains 14 residues. Germline CDR1 is SQVTM and CDR2 is ANQGSEA. V trimming: 2 bases; J trimming: 8 bases; junction bases outside the gene matches: 10. This CDR3 reads CSVEPTGGGTEAFF. Written as DNA, the CDR3 is TGCAGCGTTGAACCTACAGGGGGTGGGACCGAAGCTTTCTTT.

In the case of this clone: A far more abundant clone sits one base away, making this likely a read error. J is TRBJ1-3 and V is TRBV28; 8 bases fit TRBD1. This CDR3 is 15 amino acids long. The germline gives CDR1 MDHEN, CDR2 SYDVKM. CDR3 nucleotides: TGTGCCAGCAGTGACGGGACAGGACGTGGAAACGCCATATATTTT. Translating gives CASSDGTGRGNAIYF.

The chain has TRBV2 and TRBJ1-4; 9 bases line up with TRBD1. Trimming at V came to 6 bases and at J to 3 bases, leaving 5 bases not matched to a gene. The CDR3 is made up of 15 amino acids. Germline V gene sequence: CDR1 SNHLY, CDR2 FYNNEI. The CDR3 sequence: CASRDRGVANEKLFF. CDR3 nucleotide sequence: TGTGCCAGCAGGGACAGGGGCGTAGCTAATGAAAAACTGTTTTTT.

Comment on this clone: A far larger clone is off by one base, so a read error is likely. In this CDR3 the conserved last residue, phenylalanine or tryptophan, is missing, so a read error is likely. The chain combines TRBV5-4 with TRBJ1-2; D remains ambiguous. V was pared by 0 bases and J by 4 bases, with 7 bases between. Germline V gene lookup returns CDR1 SGHNT and CDR2 YYREEE (reference sequence). This CDR3 region has 13 residues. The CDR3 here is CASSLVTGYGYTS. The CDR3 nucleotides are TGTGCCAGCAGCTTGGTAACCGGCTATGGCTACACCTCC.

This chain links TRBV6-1 with TRBJ1-2; tentatively, D is TRBD1 (5 bases). Germline V gene data show CDR1 as MNHNS and CDR2 as SASEGT. The CDR3 is made up of 15 amino acids. V gave up 6 bases and J gave up 2 bases, with 16 bases separating them. The CDR3 DNA reads as TGTGCCAGCAGCTTTCCAACCGGGGGAAACTATGGCTACACCTTC. It codes for CASSFPTGGNYGYTF.

As concerns this clone: It differs at one base from a far larger clone, so likely a read error. This rearrangement joins TRBV5-6 to TRBJ1-2; the D gene is possibly TRBD1 (5 bases). The CDR3 has 12 residues. Germline CDR1 reads SGHDT; CDR2 reads YYEEEE. This chain's CDR3 is CASSSLTGGYAF. DNA of the CDR3: TGTGCCAGCAGCTCCTTAACAGGAGGCTACGCCTTC.

This clone was seen once. The V and J genes are TRBV5-1 and TRBJ2-1; the match to TRBD2 covers 13 bases. V trimming: 4 bases; J trimming: 9 bases; junction bases outside the gene matches: 10. Germline lookup yields CDR1 SGHRS and CDR2 YFSETQ. This CDR3 comprises 16 residues. Written as DNA, the CDR3 is TGCGCCAGCAGCGGCGGGACTAGCGGGACAAGGGGTGAGCAGTTCTTC. Its translation: CASSGGTSGTRGEQFF.

This chain connects TRBV5-6 to TRBJ2-1; 9 bases match TRBD2. Trimming at V came to 1 base and at J to 4 bases, leaving 6 bases not matched to a gene. Germline V gives CDR1 SGHDT, CDR2 YYEEEE. The CDR3 totals 16 residues. The CDR3 DNA reads TGTGCCAGCAGCTTGCTTGGACTAGCGAGGTACAATGAGCAGTTCTTC. This encodes CASSLLGLARYNEQFF.

This chain links TRBV5-4 with TRBJ2-6; D perhaps matches TRBD2 (6 bases). The CDR3 has 18 amino acids. Germline CDR1 reads SGHNT; CDR2 reads YYREEE (reference sequence). Trimming pared 3 bases from V and 0 bases from J, leaving 16 bases between. CDR3 coding DNA: TGTGCCAGCAGCTGGATTGGAGGGGCCGGCTCTGGGGCCAACGTCCTGACTTTC. Translated, it gives CASSWIGGAGSGANVLTF.

On this clone itself: This is likely an artifact of a read error, given a far larger clone one base away. Other nucleotide sequences in the sample specify the same CDR3. The chain joins TRBV18 to TRBJ1-1, with D tentatively TRBD1 (6 bases). Germline values: CDR1 KGHSH, CDR2 LQKENI. The CDR3 length is 13 residues. The CDR3 protein is CASSQDGDTEAFF. The CDR3 DNA reads TGTGCCAGCTCACAAGACGGGGACACAGAAGCTTTCTTT.

The chain recombines TRBV27 with TRBJ1-5; no definite D call. The CDR3 is 12 amino acids. CDR1 is MNHEY, CDR2 SMNVEV, per germline (reference sequence). The ends were cut back, 7 bases at V and 7 bases at J, with 11 bases in the middle. The CDR3 DNA reads TGTGCCAGCACCAACCTGGGGCAGCCCCAGCATTTT. It encodes CASTNLGQPQHF.

This clone was seen at least ten times. V usage is TRBV5-4 and J usage is TRBJ2-5; TRBD2 agrees at 8 bases. Germline CDR1 SGHNT, CDR2 YYREEE (reference sequence). This CDR3 has 15 amino acids. The V segment lost 0 bases and the J segment 0 bases; nucleotides outside the gene matches: 1. In DNA form, the CDR3 reads TGTGCCAGCAGCTTGGATAGCGGGAACCAAGAGACCCAGTACTTC. Residues: CASSLDSGNQETQYF.

The chain uses TRBV10-1 and TRBJ1-2; no definite D call. Germline V gene lookup returns CDR1 WNHNN and CDR2 SYGVQD (reference sequence). V lost 4 bases, J lost 3 bases, and 12 bases lay in between. The CDR3 has 14 amino acids. The CDR3 spells CASSGEHGDYGYTF. As DNA, the CDR3 is TGCGCCAGCAGTGGGGAACATGGAGACTATGGCTACACCTTC.

Details on this clone: A much larger clone lies a single base off, so this may be a read error. The genes are TRBV15 and TRBJ2-7; 7 bases agree with TRBD1. The CDR3 is made up of 16 amino acids. V shed 3 bases and J 1 base; nucleotides not matched to a gene: 9. Looked up from germline, CDR1 is LNHNV and CDR2 is YYDKDF (reference sequence). In DNA form, the CDR3 reads TGTGCCACCAGCAGGCTTGGGACAGAGGGTTCCTACGAGCAGTACTTC. Translating it yields CATSRLGTEGSYEQYF.

Details on this clone: One base separates it from a far larger clone, so it is likely a read error. DNA of the CDR3: TGTGCCTGCAGCCAAGGAAGCGGGGGGAGCACAGATACGCAGTATTTT. Protein: CACSQGSGGSTDTQYF. V usage is TRBV14 and J usage is TRBJ2-3; 9 nucleotides match TRBD2. The CDR3 length is 16 residues. From germline, CDR1 is SGHDN and CDR2 FVKESK.

This chain joins TRBV6-9 and TRBJ2-6; D unclear. The V gene lost 4 bases and the J gene lost 5 bases, with 18 bases spanning the gap. CDR1 and CDR2 (germline): MNHGY, SVAAGI. The CDR3 runs to 17 residues. The CDR3 is CASSWYLRQSRANVLTF. DNA of the CDR3: TGTGCCAGCAGTTGGTACTTACGACAAAGTCGGGCCAACGTCCTGACTTTC.